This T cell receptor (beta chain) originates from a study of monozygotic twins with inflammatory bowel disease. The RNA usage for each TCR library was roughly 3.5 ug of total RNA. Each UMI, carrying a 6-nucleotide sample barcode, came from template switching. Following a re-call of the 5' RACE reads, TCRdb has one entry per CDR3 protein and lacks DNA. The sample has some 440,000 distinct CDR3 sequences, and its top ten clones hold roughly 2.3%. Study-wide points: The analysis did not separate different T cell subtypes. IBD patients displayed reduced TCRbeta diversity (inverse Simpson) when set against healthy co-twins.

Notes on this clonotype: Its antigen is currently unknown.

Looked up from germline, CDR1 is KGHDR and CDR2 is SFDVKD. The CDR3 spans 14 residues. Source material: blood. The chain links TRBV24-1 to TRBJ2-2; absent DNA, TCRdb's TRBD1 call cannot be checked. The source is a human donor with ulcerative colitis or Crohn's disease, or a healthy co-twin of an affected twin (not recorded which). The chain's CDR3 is CATRPGQNTGELFF.